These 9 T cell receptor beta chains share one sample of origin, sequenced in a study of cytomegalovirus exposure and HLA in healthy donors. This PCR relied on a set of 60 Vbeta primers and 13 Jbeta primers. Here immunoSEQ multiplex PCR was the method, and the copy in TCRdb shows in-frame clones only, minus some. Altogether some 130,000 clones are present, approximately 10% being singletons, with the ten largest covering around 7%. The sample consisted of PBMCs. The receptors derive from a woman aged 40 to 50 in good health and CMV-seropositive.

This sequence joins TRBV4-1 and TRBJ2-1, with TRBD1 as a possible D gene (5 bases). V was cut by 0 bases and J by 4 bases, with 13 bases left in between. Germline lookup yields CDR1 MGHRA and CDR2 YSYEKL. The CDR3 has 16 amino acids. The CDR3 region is CASSQEYPGIYNEQFF. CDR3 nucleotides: TGCGCCAGCAGCCAAGAATACCCAGGGATTTACAATGAGCAGTTCTTC.

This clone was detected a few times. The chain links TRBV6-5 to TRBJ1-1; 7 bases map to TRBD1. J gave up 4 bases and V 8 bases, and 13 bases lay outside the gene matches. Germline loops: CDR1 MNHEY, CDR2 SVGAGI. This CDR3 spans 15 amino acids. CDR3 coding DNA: TGTGCCAGCGCAGGGGGACTCCCCCGCGGCACTGAAGCTTTCTTT. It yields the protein CASAGGLPRGTEAFF.

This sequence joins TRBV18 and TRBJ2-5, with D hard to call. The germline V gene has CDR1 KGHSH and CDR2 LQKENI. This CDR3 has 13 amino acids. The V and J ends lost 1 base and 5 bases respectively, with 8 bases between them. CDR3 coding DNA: TGTGCCAGCTCACCACGGCAGGCGGAGACCCAGTACTTC. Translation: CASSPRQAETQYF.

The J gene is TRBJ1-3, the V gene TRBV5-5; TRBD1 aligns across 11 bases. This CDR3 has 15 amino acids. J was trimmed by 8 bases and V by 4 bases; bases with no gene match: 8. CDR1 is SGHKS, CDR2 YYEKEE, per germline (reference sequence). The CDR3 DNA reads TGTGCCAGCAGCCCCGGACAGGGGGCTTGGGACACCATATATTTT. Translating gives CASSPGQGAWDTIYF.

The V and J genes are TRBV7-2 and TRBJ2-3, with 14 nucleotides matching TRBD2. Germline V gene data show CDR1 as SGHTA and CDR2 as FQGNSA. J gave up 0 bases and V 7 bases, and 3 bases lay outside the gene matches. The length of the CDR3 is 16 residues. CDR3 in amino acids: CASTGTSGGSTDTQYF. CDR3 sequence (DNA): TGTGCCAGCACCGGGACTAGCGGGGGTAGCACAGATACGCAGTATTTT. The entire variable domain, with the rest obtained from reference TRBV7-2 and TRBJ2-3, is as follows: GAGVSQSPSNKVTEKGKDVELRCDPISGHTALYWYRQSLGQGLEFLIYFQGNSAPDKSGLPSDRFSAERTGGSVSTLTIQRTQQEDSAVYLCASTGTSGGSTDTQYFGPGTRLTVL.

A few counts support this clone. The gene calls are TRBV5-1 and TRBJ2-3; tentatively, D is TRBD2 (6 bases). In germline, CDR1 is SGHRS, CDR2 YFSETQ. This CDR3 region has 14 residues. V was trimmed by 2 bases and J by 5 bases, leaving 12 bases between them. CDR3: CASSFKGLQDTQYF. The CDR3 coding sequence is TGCGCCAGCAGCTTCAAGGGACTTCAAGATACGCAGTATTTT.

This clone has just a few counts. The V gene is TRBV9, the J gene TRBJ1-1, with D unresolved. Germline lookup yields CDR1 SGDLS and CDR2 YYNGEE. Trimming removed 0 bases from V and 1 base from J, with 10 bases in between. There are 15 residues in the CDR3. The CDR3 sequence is CASSVARTGNTEAFF. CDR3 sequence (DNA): TGTGCCAGCAGCGTAGCCCGAACCGGGAACACTGAAGCTTTCTTT.

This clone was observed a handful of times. CDR3 coding DNA: TGCGCCAGCAGCCCTGCCCAGGGGACCGGGGAGCTGTTTTTT. This gives the protein CASSPAQGTGELFF. The V call is TRBV5-1, the J call TRBJ2-2; possibly TRBD1 for D (6 bases). Germline lookup yields CDR1 SGHRS and CDR2 YFSETQ. CDR3 length: 14 amino acids. V was cut by 4 bases and J by 5 bases, with 12 bases left in between. Variable domain in full (rest from reference TRBV5-1 and TRBJ2-2): KAGVTQTPRYLIKTRGQQVTLSCSPISGHRSVSWYQQTPGQGLQFLFEYFSETQRNKGNFPGRFSGRQFSNSRSEMNVSTLELGDSALYLCASSPAQGTGELFFGEGSRLTVL.

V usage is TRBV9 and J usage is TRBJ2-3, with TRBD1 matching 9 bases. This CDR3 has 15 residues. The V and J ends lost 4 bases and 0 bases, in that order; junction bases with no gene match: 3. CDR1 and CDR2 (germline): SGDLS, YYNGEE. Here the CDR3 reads CASSPTGGSTDTQYF. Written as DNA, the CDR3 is TGTGCCAGCAGCCCCACAGGGGGCAGCACAGATACGCAGTATTTT.